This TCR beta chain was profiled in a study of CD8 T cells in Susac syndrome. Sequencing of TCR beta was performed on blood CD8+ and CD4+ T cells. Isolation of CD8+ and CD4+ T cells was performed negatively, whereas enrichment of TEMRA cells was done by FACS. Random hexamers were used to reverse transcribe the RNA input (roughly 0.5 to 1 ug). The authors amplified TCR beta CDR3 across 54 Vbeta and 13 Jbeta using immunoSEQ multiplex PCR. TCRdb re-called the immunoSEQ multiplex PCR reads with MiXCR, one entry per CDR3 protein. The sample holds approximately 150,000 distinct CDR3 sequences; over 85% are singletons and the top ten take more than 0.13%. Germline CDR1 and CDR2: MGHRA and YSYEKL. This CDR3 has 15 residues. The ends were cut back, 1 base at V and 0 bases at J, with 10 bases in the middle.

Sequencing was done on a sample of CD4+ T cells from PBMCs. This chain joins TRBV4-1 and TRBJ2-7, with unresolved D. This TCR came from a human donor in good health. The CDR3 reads CASSQGLGTSYEQYF. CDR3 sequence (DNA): TGCGCCAGCAGCCAAGGTTTGGGCACCTCCTACGAGCAGTACTTC.